The clone carrying this T cell receptor (beta chain) was seen a few times. Its target is not known. These data are taken from a study of radiation and T cells in renal cell carcinoma. The repertoire was sequenced with immunoSEQ multiplex PCR; TCRdb's copy has only in-frame clones and lacks some. The data contain some 120,000 clones, 80% to 85% of them singletons. Overall study results and limits: No pretreatment tumor biopsies were available for baseline clonotypes.

Time point noted: baseline pretreatment blood. Stated treatment: 15 Gy SBRT to primary tumor, nephrectomy 4 weeks later. Serial blood draws occurred at baseline and 2 and 4 weeks post-SBRT. This specimen consisted of blood, obtained from a patient whose treatment included radiotherapy and nephrectomy. The receptor's source is a woman aged 55-69 years with renal cell carcinoma.

In nucleotides, the CDR3 is TGTGCCTGGAGCCCTGGGGGAACTGAAGCTTTCTTT. Residues: CAWSPGGTEAFF. The chain joins TRBV30 to TRBJ1-1, with TRBD1 as a possible D gene (5 bases). Trimming took off 3 bases at V and 5 bases at J, with 10 bases between the two ends. This CDR3 spans 12 amino acids. From germline, CDR1 is GTSNPN and CDR2 SVGIG (reference sequence).